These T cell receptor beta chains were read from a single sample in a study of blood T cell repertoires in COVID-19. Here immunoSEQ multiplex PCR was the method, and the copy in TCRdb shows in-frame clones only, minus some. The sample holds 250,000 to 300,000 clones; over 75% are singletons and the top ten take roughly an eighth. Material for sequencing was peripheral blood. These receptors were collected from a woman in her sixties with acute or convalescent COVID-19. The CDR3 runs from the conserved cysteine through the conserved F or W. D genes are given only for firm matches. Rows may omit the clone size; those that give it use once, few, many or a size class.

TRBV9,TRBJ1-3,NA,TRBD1,TGTGCCAGCAGCCCTCTTGGGACAGAGGTTGGAAACACCATATATTTT,CASSPLGTEVGNTIYF
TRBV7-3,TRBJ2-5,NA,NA,TGTGCCAGCAGCTTATCTACGGGAGTGGGAGAGACCCAGTACTTC,CASSLSTGVGETQYF
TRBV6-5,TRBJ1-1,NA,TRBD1,TGTGCCAGCAGTATTACAGGGGGGGCGAGGTCTGAAGCTTTCTTT,CASSITGGARSEAFF
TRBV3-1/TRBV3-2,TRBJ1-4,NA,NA,TGTGCCAGCAGCCAAGGTCAGGTTTTTGAAAAACTGTTTTTT,CASSQGQVFEKLFF
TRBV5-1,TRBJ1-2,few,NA,TGCGCCAGCAGCCCGAGTTTAGCAGAAAGTTGGTATTGGGACTATGGCTACACCTTC,CASSPSLAESWYWDYGYTF
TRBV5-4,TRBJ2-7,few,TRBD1,TGTGCCAGCAGCTGGGACAGCTCCTACGAGCAGTACTTC,CASSWDSSYEQYF
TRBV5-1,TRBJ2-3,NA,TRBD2,TGCGCCAGCAGCCCCGGACTAGCGGGGGGTGGGGATACGCAGTATTTT,CASSPGLAGGGDTQYF
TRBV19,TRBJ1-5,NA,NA,TGTGCCAGTAGTATAGAACAGTTCAGCAATCAGCCCCAGCATTTT,CASSIEQFSNQPQHF
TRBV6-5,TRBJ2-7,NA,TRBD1,TGTGCCAGCAGGGGACAGGGCTACGAGCAGTACTTC,CASRGQGYEQYF
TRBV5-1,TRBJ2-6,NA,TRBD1,TGCGCCAGCAGTCCGGGACAGGGCAGCCCTTCTGGGGCCAACGTCCTGACTTTC,CASSPGQGSPSGANVLTF
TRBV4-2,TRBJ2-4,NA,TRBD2,TGTGCCAGCAGCCAAGATAAGGGAGCGGGGGGACCTAAAAACATTCAGTACTTC,CASSQDKGAGGPKNIQYF
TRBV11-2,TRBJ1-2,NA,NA,TGTGCCAGCAGCTTGGGAACAGGGCGGACTAACTATGGCTACACCTTC,CASSLGTGRTNYGYTF
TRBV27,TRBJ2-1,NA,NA,TGTGCCAGCAGTGATACTAAAATATACAATGAGCAGTTCTTC,CASSDTKIYNEQFF
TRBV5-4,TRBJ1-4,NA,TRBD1,TGTGCCAGCAGCTTGGGGGTGACAGGGGCAAATGAAAAACTGTTTTTT,CASSLGVTGANEKLFF
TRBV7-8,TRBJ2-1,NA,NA,TGTGCCAGCAGGGTAGGGGGGGGGCGATACAATGAGCAGTTCTTC,CASRVGGGRYNEQFF
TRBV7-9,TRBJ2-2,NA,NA,TGTGCCAGCAGCTTAGCTGACTGGGGGCGCACCGGGGAGCTGTTTTTT,CASSLADWGRTGELFF
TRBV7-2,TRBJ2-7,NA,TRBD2,TGTGCCAGCAGCTTAGAGCGGGGAACCTACGAGCAGTACTTC,CASSLERGTYEQYF
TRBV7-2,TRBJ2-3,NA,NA,TGTGCCAGCAGCTTAGGGAAGGAGGTAGATACGCAGTATTTT,CASSLGKEVDTQYF
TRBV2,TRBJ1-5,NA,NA,TGTGCCAGCAGCCTCGGGGTTTATCAGCCCCAGCATTTT,CASSLGVYQPQHF